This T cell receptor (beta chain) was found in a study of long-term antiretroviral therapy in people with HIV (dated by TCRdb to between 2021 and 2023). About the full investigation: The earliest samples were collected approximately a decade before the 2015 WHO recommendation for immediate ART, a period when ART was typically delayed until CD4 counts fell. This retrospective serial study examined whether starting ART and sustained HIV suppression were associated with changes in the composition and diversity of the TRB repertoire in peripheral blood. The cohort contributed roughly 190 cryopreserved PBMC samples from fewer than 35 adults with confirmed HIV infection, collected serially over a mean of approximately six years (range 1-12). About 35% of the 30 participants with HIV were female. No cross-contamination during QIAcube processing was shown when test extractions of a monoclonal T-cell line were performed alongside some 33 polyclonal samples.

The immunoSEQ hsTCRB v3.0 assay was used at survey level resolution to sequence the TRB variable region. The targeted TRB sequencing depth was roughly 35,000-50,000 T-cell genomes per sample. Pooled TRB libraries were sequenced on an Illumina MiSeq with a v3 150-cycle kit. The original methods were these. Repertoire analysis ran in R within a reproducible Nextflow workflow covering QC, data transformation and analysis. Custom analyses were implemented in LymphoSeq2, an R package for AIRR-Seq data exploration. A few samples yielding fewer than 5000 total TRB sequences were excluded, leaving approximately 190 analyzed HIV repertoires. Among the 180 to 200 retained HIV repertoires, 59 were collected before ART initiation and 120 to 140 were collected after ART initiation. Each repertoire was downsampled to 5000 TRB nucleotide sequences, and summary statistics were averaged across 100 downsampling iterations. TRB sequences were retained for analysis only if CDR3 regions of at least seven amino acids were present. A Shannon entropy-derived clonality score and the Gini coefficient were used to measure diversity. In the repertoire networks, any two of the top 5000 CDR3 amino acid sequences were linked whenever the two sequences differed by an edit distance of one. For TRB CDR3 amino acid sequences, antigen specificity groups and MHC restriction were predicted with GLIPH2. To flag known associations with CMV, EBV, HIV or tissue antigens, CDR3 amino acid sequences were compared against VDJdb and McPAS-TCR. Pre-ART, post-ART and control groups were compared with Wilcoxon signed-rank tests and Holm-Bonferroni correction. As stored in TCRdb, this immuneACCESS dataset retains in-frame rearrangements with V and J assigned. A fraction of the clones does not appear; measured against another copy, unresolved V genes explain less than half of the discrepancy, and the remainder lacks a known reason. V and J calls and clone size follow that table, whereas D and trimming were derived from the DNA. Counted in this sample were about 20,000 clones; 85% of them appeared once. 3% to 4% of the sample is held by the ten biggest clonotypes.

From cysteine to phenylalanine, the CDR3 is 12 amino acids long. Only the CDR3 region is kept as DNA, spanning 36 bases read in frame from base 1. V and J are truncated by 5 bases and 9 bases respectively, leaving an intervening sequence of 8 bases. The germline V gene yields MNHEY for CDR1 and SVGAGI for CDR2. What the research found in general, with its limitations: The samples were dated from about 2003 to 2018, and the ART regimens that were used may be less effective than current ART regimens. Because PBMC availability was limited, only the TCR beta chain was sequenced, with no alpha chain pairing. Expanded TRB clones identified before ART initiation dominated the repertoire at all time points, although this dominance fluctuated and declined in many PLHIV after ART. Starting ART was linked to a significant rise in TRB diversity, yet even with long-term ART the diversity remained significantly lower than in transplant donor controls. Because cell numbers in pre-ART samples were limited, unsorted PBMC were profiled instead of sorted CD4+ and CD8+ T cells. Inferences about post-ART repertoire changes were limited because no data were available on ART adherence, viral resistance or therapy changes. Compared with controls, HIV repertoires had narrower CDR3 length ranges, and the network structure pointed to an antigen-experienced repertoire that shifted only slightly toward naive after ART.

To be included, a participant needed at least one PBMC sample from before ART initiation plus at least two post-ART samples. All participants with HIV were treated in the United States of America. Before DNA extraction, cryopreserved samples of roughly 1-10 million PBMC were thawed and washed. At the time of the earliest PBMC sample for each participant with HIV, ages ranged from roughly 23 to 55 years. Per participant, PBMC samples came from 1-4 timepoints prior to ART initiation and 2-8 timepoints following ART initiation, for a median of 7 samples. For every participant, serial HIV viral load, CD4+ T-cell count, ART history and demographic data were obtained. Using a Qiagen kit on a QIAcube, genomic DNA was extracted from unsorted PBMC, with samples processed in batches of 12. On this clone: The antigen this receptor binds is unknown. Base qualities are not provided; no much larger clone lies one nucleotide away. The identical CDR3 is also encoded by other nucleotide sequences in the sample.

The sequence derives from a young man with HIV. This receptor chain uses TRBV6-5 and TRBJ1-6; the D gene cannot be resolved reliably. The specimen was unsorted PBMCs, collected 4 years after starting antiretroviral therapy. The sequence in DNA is TGTGCCAGCAGTCCCCCGGGTTCACCCCTCCACTTT. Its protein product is CASSPPGSPLHF.